This T cell receptor (beta chain) comes out of a study of shared clonotypes between healthy human individuals (dated by TCRdb to the early 2020s). Background on the whole study: A couple of women and a few men aged 18 to 49 years were included in the cohort. For each donor, CD4 naive and CD4 memory were each given three plates, CD8 naive was given two plates, and CD8 memory was given one plate. Per donor, leukapheresis produced somewhere between about 0.85 and 8.9 billion PBMCs. Blood TCR repertoires of about 5 healthy adults were deeply sequenced to estimate repertoire size and the extent of clonotype sharing between individuals. To increase sequencing depth and limit assay-specific biases, different laboratories used diverse techniques to prepare libraries and sequence TCR repertoires. What the work shows at the level of the full study, not this receptor alone: Incomplete sequencing was indicated by rarefaction of sorted-subset datasets, despite the large sequencing depth. The genetic and exposure-history diversity represented was limited by the small number of donors. Naive subsets generally had larger estimated clonotype richness than memory subsets did. Sampling was restricted to blood, and TCR repertoires in tissues likely differ from the TCR repertoires found in blood. Sharing across several donors was observed for about 4.8% of naive CD4, over 3% of naive CD8, 2.3% of memory CD4, and around 0.4% of memory CD8 clonotypes. Pairwise subsampling led to the expectation that sequencing depth would affect the degree of clonotype sharing among donors. Clonotypes shared by all four sorted-subset donors showed higher generation probabilities than non-shared clonotypes.

Using the deep immunoSEQ assay, multiplex PCR amplified TCR CDR3 regions from genomic DNA. Extracted genomic DNA from each cell subset was distributed evenly across all wells of several immunoSEQ 96-well plates, and each plate was treated as a replicate. For sorted subsets, 200 to 250 ng of genomic DNA, equivalent to 25,000 to 35,000 T cell genomes, went into each replicate PCR. Purified libraries were measured with a Qubit 3.0 fluorometer, size-checked on a Bioanalyzer 2100, and measured again with the KAPA Library Quantification kit. Each immunoSEQ 96-well plate was sequenced on its own single-read 150-cycle Illumina NextSeq 550 flow cell. Turning to the authors' computational methods: Because the immunoSEQ output included only junctional sequences and no quality scores, the filtering could not be the same as the filtering used for full-length reads. To assign V/J genes and CDR3, sequences were annotated against IMGT germline references using PyIR, a Python wrapper for IgBLAST v1.9. Reads were filtered out if the reads had weak V/J assignments (E-value above 1e-6), no CDR3, stop codons, out-of-frame junctions, or ambiguous translated residues. V3J clonotypes were defined as sequences sharing an identical inferred V gene, J gene, and CDR3 amino acid sequence. The percentage overlap between two repertoires was calculated by dividing the number of shared unique clonotypes by the size of the smaller repertoire. Richness of each repertoire was evaluated using RTK rarefaction, the Chao1 estimator, and Recon v2.1 estimates of unobserved clonotypes. OLGA was used to compute generation probabilities for all TCRbeta clonotypes that the gDNA method yielded from four donors. TCRdb carries this immuneACCESS record with in-frame sequences only. Its versions omit some clonotypes, under half of them owing to an unresolved V gene in the studies checked, with the rest unexplained. For V, J and clone size, that table is used; D and trimming come from the DNA. The sample table shows about 600,000 clones, and more than 95% are seen once. The top ten clones comprise approximately 0.057% of the sample.

CDR3 length: 14 amino acids, cysteine to phenylalanine. The sequence is cut down to CDR3 DNA, 42 bases in frame from base 1. CDR1 and CDR2, looked up from the germline V gene (reference sequence), are SGHNT and YYREEE. V loses 3 bases of germline sequence and J loses 4 bases, and the interval between the two ends is 12 bases. The donors were healthy, HIV-negative adults with no recently reported acute infections or vaccinations. All donors were Caucasian adults living in Nashville, Tennessee, USA. Magnetic negative selection was used to enrich CD4+ T cells, after which naive cells were positively selected on CD45RA and the negative fraction became the memory subset. After blood collection by leukapheresis, PBMCs were isolated using Ficoll-Histopaque density gradient centrifugation and then cryopreserved in the vapor phase of liquid nitrogen. Analytical flow cytometry was used to check the purity and quantity of every magnetically sorted T cell population. From each sorted fraction, genomic DNA was isolated and quantified by UV absorbance on a Nanodrop 2000c.

For this clone: Which antigen it targets is not known. Per-base qualities were not stored, and no clone one base away is much larger.

The V gene is TRBV5-4 and the J gene is TRBJ2-3; the D gene is perhaps TRBD2, on 6 matching bases. This TCR was sampled from a woman aged 25-40 years in good health. The sample taken for sequencing was naive CD4+ T cells sorted from blood. Read against the paper, the sample's cell subset or site label means: CD45RA+ positively selected. CDR3 sequence: CASSYPGAADTQYF. The DNA is as follows: TGTGCCAGCAGCTACCCGGGAGCGGCAGATACGCAGTATTTT.